One sample yielded the 27 T cell receptor beta chains listed below, sequenced in a study of blood T cell repertoires in COVID-19. The data were produced by immunoSEQ multiplex PCR, yet TCRdb's version contains in-frame clones alone and is incomplete. The sample comprises roughly 100,000 clones, 87% of which are singletons, and 2.5% to 3.5% rests with the top ten. The specimen was peripheral blood. These receptors all stem from a middle-aged man in a cohort sampled during active COVID-19.

The chain carries TRBV4-3 and TRBJ2-1; D perhaps matches TRBD1 (7 bases). Per germline, CDR1 LGHNA and CDR2 YSLEER. This CDR3 is built from 18 residues. V was clipped by 2 bases and J by 4 bases, with 21 bases between them. In DNA, the CDR3 is TGCGCCAGCAGCCAATTAAAGGGGGGCAGGGGGTTATACAATGAGCAGTTCTTC. This translates into CASSQLKGGRGLYNEQFF.

This sequence joins TRBV4-3 and TRBJ2-1, with D possibly being TRBD2 (5 bases). Trimming took 0 bases from V and 9 from J, leaving 9 bases between them. The germline V gene encodes CDR1 LGHNA and CDR2 YSLEER. This CDR3 is 13 amino acids long. The CDR3 loop reads CASSQDRGVEQFF. In DNA form, the CDR3 reads TGCGCCAGCAGCCAAGATCGGGGTGTTGAGCAGTTCTTC.

V is TRBV5-5 and J is TRBJ2-1; D possibly corresponds to TRBD1 (5 bases). CDR1 is SGHKS, CDR2 YYEKEE, per germline (reference sequence). The CDR3 length is 13 residues. Trimming took 2 bases from V and 8 from J, leaving 11 bases between them. The CDR3 DNA is TGTGCCAGCAGCTTCGTGACAGTCGATGAGCAGTTCTTC. Its protein is CASSFVTVDEQFF. The full variable domain, rest sourced from reference TRBV5-5 and TRBJ2-1, is DAGVTQSPTHLIKTRGQQVTLRCSPISGHKSVSWYQQVLGQGPQFIFQYYEKEERGRGNFPDRFSARQFPNYSSELNVNALLLGDSALYLCASSFVTVDEQFFGPGTRLTVL.

V is TRBV7-2 and J is TRBJ2-2; 7 bases line up with TRBD1. Germline V lookup: CDR1 SGHTA, CDR2 FQGNSA. With V trimmed by 4 bases and J by 6 bases, 11 bases remained unmatched. CDR3 length equals 16 residues. The CDR3 nucleotides are TGTGCCAGCAGCTCCCCGACAGGGTTGATCGCCGGGGAGCTGTTTTTT. Protein product: CASSSPTGLIAGELFF.

The CDR3 DNA sequence: TGTGCCAGTAGCCCCTGGCCGTCAACCATGAACACTGAAGCTTTCTTT. Amino acid sequence: CASSPWPSTMNTEAFF. The V gene is TRBV19, the J gene TRBJ1-1, with unresolved D. CDR3 length: 16 residues. Germline V gene sequence: CDR1 LNHDA, CDR2 SQIVND (reference sequence). V dropped 6 bases and J dropped 0 bases, with 17 bases sitting between them. Supplemented by reference TRBV19 and TRBJ1-1, the full variable domain reads DGGITQSPKYLFRKEGQNVTLSCEQNLNHDAMYWYRQDPGQGLRLIYYSQIVNDFQKGDIAEGYSVSREKKESFPLTVTSAQKNPTAFYLCASSPWPSTMNTEAFFGQGTRLTVV.

This clone appeared a single time. The chain uses TRBV5-1 and TRBJ2-2; 8 bases fit TRBD1. Per germline, CDR1 SGHRS and CDR2 YFSETQ. V lost 9 bases to trimming and J lost 6 bases; unmatched junction nucleotides: 16. The CDR3 runs 16 residues. The CDR3 is CATKNRSSGGPGELFF. CDR3 DNA: TGCGCCACCAAAAACCGATCCTCAGGGGGCCCCGGGGAGCTGTTTTTT.

V and J are TRBV27 and TRBJ1-1, with D maybe TRBD1 (5 bases). This CDR3 region has 13 residues. Trimming left V 3 bases short and J 5 bases short, with 10 bases between. The germline gives CDR1 MNHEY, CDR2 SMNVEV (reference sequence). CDR3 amino acids: CASSLGGGTEAFF. The CDR3 coding sequence is TGTGCCAGCAGTTTGGGGGGTGGGACTGAAGCTTTCTTT.

For the CDR3, the DNA is TGCAGTGCTAGTCCCAGGTCCGGGGAGCTGTTTTTT. It codes for CSASPRSGELFF. The chain links TRBV20-1 to TRBJ2-2; D gene uncertain. The CDR3 spans 12 residues. The germline CDR1 and CDR2 sequences are DFQATT and SNEGSKA (reference sequence). The ends were cut back, 3 bases at V and 6 bases at J, with 8 bases in the middle.

Written as DNA, the CDR3 is TGTGCCAGCAGCCGAGCCGGGTCGGACAGGGGTGGTGGCTACACCTTC. Translating it yields CASSRAGSDRGGGYTF. The J gene is TRBJ1-2, the V gene TRBV3-1 (or the pseudogene TRBV3-2), with TRBD1 matching over 9 bases. Germline trimming cut 4 bases from V and 7 bases from J; bases unmatched to any gene: 13. The germline CDR1 and CDR2 sequences are LGHDT and YNNKEL (reference sequence). This CDR3 spans 16 amino acids.

The CDR3 region is CASSPLGTGGHSNYGYTF. CDR3 sequence (DNA): TGTGCCAGCAGCCCCTTGGGGACAGGGGGCCATTCTAACTATGGCTACACCTTC. The genes are TRBV3-1 (or the pseudogene TRBV3-2) and TRBJ1-2; the match to TRBD1 covers 12 bases. The CDR3 runs 18 residues. Germline assignment: CDR1 LGHDT and CDR2 YNNKEL (reference sequence). J lost 0 bases, V lost 4 bases, and 9 bases had no gene match.

The CDR3, as DNA: TGTGCCAGTTTGCGACAGGATATTAATGAGCAGTTCTTC. Its protein is CASLRQDINEQFF. V usage is TRBV6-6 and J usage is TRBJ2-1; perhaps TRBD1 as D (6 bases). Germline V gives CDR1 MNHNY, CDR2 SVGAGI (reference sequence). The CDR3 contains 13 residues. With 9 bases removed from V and 7 bases from J, the gap between germline ends came to 16 bases.

V and J are TRBV5-1 and TRBJ1-4; no clear D. The CDR3 totals 17 residues. From germline, CDR1 is SGHRS and CDR2 YFSETQ. V was cut by 4 bases and J by 3 bases, with 19 bases left in between. The CDR3 DNA follows: TGCGCCAGCAGCCCGGCGGGTACCGGAGTTCCTAATGAAAAACTGTTTTTT. Protein sequence: CASSPAGTGVPNEKLFF. Complete variable domain (other parts from reference TRBV5-1 and TRBJ1-4): KAGVTQTPRYLIKTRGQQVTLSCSPISGHRSVSWYQQTPGQGLQFLFEYFSETQRNKGNFPGRFSGRQFSNSRSEMNVSTLELGDSALYLCASSPAGTGVPNEKLFFGSGTQLSVL.

The rearrangement links TRBV15 to TRBJ1-5; D perhaps matches TRBD1 (5 bases). Trimming removed 5 bases at V and 4 bases at J, with 9 bases between. Per the germline V gene, CDR1 is LNHNV and CDR2 is YYDKDF (reference sequence). The CDR3 runs to 13 residues. CDR3 bases: TGTGCCACCAGCTCTAGGGGTAATCAGCCCCAGCATTTT. Translation: CATSSRGNQPQHF.

The V gene is TRBV6-5, the J gene TRBJ1-1; unclear D gene. V gave up 7 bases and J gave up 4 bases, with 13 bases separating them. This CDR3 contains 13 residues. Germline CDR1 is MNHEY and CDR2 is SVGAGI. The CDR3 sequence: CASNQRRGTEAFF. Here the CDR3 DNA reads TGTGCCAGCAACCAAAGGCGAGGCACTGAAGCTTTCTTT.

The gene calls are TRBV5-1 and TRBJ2-2; tentative D call: TRBD1 (5 bases). Germline lookup yields CDR1 SGHRS and CDR2 YFSETQ. The CDR3 spans 14 residues. Between the trimmed V and J ends, which lost 7 bases and 0 bases, there was a span of 10 bases. The CDR3 here is CASRTQSNTGELFF. The CDR3 nucleotides are TGCGCCAGCCGGACACAATCGAACACCGGGGAGCTGTTTTTT.

The CDR3 DNA follows: TGTGCCAGCAGCGGCAGAGGCGGGGCCGGAACAGATACGCAGTATTTT. Translation: CASSGRGGAGTDTQYF. The V call is TRBV7-6, the J call TRBJ2-3; D possibly corresponds to TRBD2 (6 bases). CDR1 and CDR2 (germline): SGHVS, FNYEAQ. V was clipped by 5 bases and J by 3 bases, with 18 bases between them. The CDR3 spans 16 residues.

V and J are TRBV29-1 and TRBJ2-1; 7 bases are shared with TRBD1. This CDR3 comprises 9 residues. V dropped 7 bases and J dropped 13; count of bases not matched to a gene: 4. Per germline, CDR1 SQVTM and CDR2 ANQGSEA. The CDR3 DNA reads as TGCAGCGCTGACAGGGTACAGTTCTTC. The encoded protein is CSADRVQFF.

This rearrangement joins TRBV2 to TRBJ1-5, with TRBD1 identical over 9 bases. Germline CDR1 and CDR2: SNHLY and FYNNEI. V shed 6 bases and J 7 bases; nucleotides not matched to a gene: 7. There are 14 residues in the CDR3. CDR3 DNA sequence: TGTGCCAGCAGGGCTACGACAGGGGGACAGCCCCAGCATTTT. This sequence encodes CASRATTGGQPQHF.

The V call is TRBV3-1 (or the pseudogene TRBV3-2), the J call TRBJ2-3; 15 bases are shared with TRBD2. Germline CDR1 is LGHDT and CDR2 is YNNKEL (reference sequence). The CDR3 covers 14 residues. The trim removed 6 bases at V and 7 bases at J, leaving 2 bases unmatched. The CDR3 sequence is CASRGTSGGYTQYF. In nucleotides, the CDR3 is TGTGCCAGCAGAGGGACTAGCGGGGGGTATACGCAGTATTTT.

The J gene is TRBJ2-2, the V gene TRBV14; TRBD2 might be the D (5 bases). The V end lost 0 bases, the J end lost 6 bases, and 17 bases lay between the germline ends. The germline gives CDR1 SGHDN, CDR2 FVKESK. CDR3 length equals 17 residues. Here the CDR3 reads CASSQDSVTVGAGELFF. The CDR3 DNA reads TGTGCCAGCAGCCAAGATTCGGTCACAGTCGGGGCCGGGGAGCTGTTTTTT.

The rearrangement uses TRBV5-6 and TRBJ2-5, with 13 bases matching TRBD2. Germline trimming cut 4 bases from V and 4 bases from J; bases unmatched to any gene: 10. The V gene's germline CDR1 is SGHDT and CDR2 YYEEEE. CDR3 size: 17 residues. In nucleotides, the CDR3 is TGTGCCAGCAGCCCTGGACTAGCGGGGGTATGGGGAGAGACCCAGTACTTC. Protein: CASSPGLAGVWGETQYF.

The chain combines TRBV6-4 with TRBJ2-2; D remains unclear. The CDR3 is 14 amino acids. CDR1 is MRHNA, CDR2 SNTAGT, per germline. V shed 4 bases and J shed 0 bases, with 6 bases lying between them. CDR3 sequence: CASSVAANTGELFF. In DNA form, the CDR3 reads TGTGCCAGCAGTGTTGCGGCGAACACCGGGGAGCTGTTTTTT.

The V gene is TRBV7-9, the J gene TRBJ2-1, with 13 bases that match TRBD2. The CDR3 extends over 19 amino acids. The V and J ends lost 5 bases and 2 bases, in that order; junction bases with no gene match: 12. From germline, CDR1 is SEHNR and CDR2 FQNEAQ (reference sequence). CDR3 loop: CASSLPTSGGTVTYNEQFF. In nucleotides, the CDR3 is TGTGCCAGCAGCCTCCCGACTAGCGGGGGGACCGTAACCTACAATGAGCAGTTCTTC.

This clone came up once. This specimen includes other DNA sequences encoding the same CDR3. The chain has TRBV5-1 and TRBJ2-5, with 11 positions matching TRBD2. The CDR3 runs to 15 residues. V lost 4 bases to trimming and J lost 2 bases; unmatched junction nucleotides: 4. The V gene's germline CDR1 is SGHRS and CDR2 YFSETQ. In DNA form, the CDR3 reads TGCGCCAGCAGCCGGGGGACTAGCGGTCAAGAGACCCAGTACTTC. Amino acids: CASSRGTSGQETQYF.

The chain links TRBV4-2 to TRBJ1-4; 7 bases map to TRBD1. The germline V gene has CDR1 LGHNA and CDR2 YNFKEQ. V lost 1 base to trimming and J lost 0 bases; unmatched junction nucleotides: 5. CDR3 length: 17 residues. DNA for the CDR3: TGTGCCAGCAGCCAAGTGGGACAGCTTGCAACTAATGAAAAACTGTTTTTT. It codes for CASSQVGQLATNEKLFF.

The rearrangement uses TRBV28 and TRBJ1-1; D perhaps matches TRBD1 (6 bases). Germline V gene sequence: CDR1 MDHEN, CDR2 SYDVKM. V was cut by 5 bases and J by 1 base, with 17 bases left in between. This CDR3 is 16 amino acids long. In DNA form, the CDR3 reads TGTGCCAGCAGTCTGCGGGGGGGCTGGGGGAACACTGAAGCTTTCTTT. The encoded protein is CASSLRGGWGNTEAFF.

The V gene is TRBV7-6, the J gene TRBJ2-2, with D unclear. V lost 4 bases, J lost 2 bases, and 14 bases lay in between. The CDR3 loop spans 16 amino acids. Germline CDR1 SGHVS, CDR2 FNYEAQ. As DNA, the CDR3 is TGTGCCAGCAGCTCTAGACGTCACGCAAACACCGGGGAGCTGTTTTTT. Amino acids: CASSSRRHANTGELFF.